This paragraph reports one T cell receptor (beta chain). Original data processing: Cell counts per sample came from amplifying reference gene primers. TCRdb keeps only in-frame clones here, not all; method: immunoSEQ multiplex PCR. The V and J calls and the clone size are those of that table, but D and trimming were determined from the DNA. The sample consists of roughly 87,000 clones, 89% of them appearing once. The record originates from a study of blood T cell repertoires in COVID-19. Study-wide context: COVID-19 samples, acute and convalescent, were from the United States, Italy and Spain.

The trim removed 5 bases at V and 2 bases at J, leaving 6 bases unmatched. Germline V gene lookup returns CDR1 LNHDA and CDR2 SQIVND (reference sequence). There are 15 residues in the CDR3. The origin of this receptor is a woman older than 75 with active COVID-19. V and J are TRBV19 and TRBJ1-3, with TRBD1 identical over 7 bases. Sequencing was performed on peripheral blood. As DNA, the CDR3 is TGTGCCAGTAGTCAATCCGGACAGGCTGGAAACACCATATATTTT. It yields the protein CASSQSGQAGNTIYF.